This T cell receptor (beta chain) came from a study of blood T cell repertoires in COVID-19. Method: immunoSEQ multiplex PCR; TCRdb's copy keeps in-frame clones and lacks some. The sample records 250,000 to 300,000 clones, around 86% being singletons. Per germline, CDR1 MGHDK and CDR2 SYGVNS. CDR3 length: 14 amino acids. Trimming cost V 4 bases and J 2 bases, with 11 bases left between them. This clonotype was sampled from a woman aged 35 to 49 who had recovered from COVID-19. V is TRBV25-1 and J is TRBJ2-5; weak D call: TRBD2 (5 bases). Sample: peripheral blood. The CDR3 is CASSATDWQETQYF. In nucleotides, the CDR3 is TGTGCCAGCAGTGCGACGGACTGGCAAGAGACCCAGTACTTC.